These T cell receptor beta chains were read from a single sample in a study of naive and memory T cell subsets. TCRdb processed the UMI-ligation and nested PCR reads anew with MiXCR; each CDR3 protein has one entry. Among about 100,000 distinct CDR3 sequences listed, 14% were seen once. The sample comprised naive CD8+ T cells from blood. The source of these receptors is a human donor in good health. Each CDR3 is given with its conserved first and last residue. The D gene is left open where the match is weak. The size of a clone is reported for some rows only, either as once, few or many, or as a class for expanded clones.

v_call	clone_size	d_call	j_call	cdr3_aa	cdr3_nt
TRBV9	few	TRBD1	TRBJ1-3	CASSISRDRASGNTIYF	TGTGCCAGCAGCATCTCCCGGGACAGGGCATCTGGAAACACCATATATTTT
TRBV15	.	.	TRBJ2-2	CATSRDLSRSNTGELFF	TGTGCCACCAGCAGAGATCTCAGCAGGTCCAACACCGGGGAGCTGTTTTTT
TRBV2	few	.	TRBJ2-1	CATLVRAKTSSYNEQFF	TGTGCCACCCTCGTTAGAGCCAAAACTTCCTCCTACAATGAGCAGTTCTTC
TRBV6-2/TRBV6-3	few	.	TRBJ1-3	CASSYSPTTGNTIYF	TGTGCCAGCAGTTACTCCCCGACGACTGGAAACACCATATATTTT
TRBV15	few	.	TRBJ1-2	CATSRDIQVQDYGYTF	TGTGCCACCAGCAGAGATATTCAGGTTCAAGACTATGGCTACACCTTC
TRBV28	few	.	TRBJ2-3	CASSPGLGRTDTQYF	TGTGCCAGCAGCCCGGGACTTGGGCGCACAGATACGCAGTATTTT
TRBV29-1	.	TRBD1	TRBJ2-1	CSTSTTGADEQFF	TGCAGCACTTCCACAACAGGGGCGGATGAGCAGTTCTTC
TRBV3-1	.	.	TRBJ2-7	CASSGGTLHEQYF	TGTGCCAGCAGCGGCGGGACCCTCCACGAGCAGTACTTC
TRBV28	few	TRBD1	TRBJ2-6	CASSSRTGSTSGANVLTF	TGTGCCAGCAGTTCACGGACAGGGTCAACTTCTGGGGCCAACGTCCTGACTTTC
TRBV28	.	.	TRBJ1-5	CASSFSGSGQPQHF	TGTGCCAGCAGTTTTTCCGGGTCTGGCCAGCCCCAGCATTTT
TRBV12-3/TRBV12-4	.	.	TRBJ2-1	CASSLDSYEQFF	TGTGCCAGCAGTTTAGATAGTTATGAGCAGTTCTTC
TRBV7-9	few	.	TRBJ2-7	CASSSNRDIAYEQYF	TGTGCCAGCAGCTCGAACCGGGACATCGCCTACGAGCAGTACTTC
TRBV28	many	.	TRBJ2-2	CASCVTGNTGELFF	TGTGCCAGCTGTGTTACCGGGAACACCGGGGAGCTGTTTTTT
TRBV7-9	.	TRBD1	TRBJ1-5	CAAGQGNQPQHF	TGTGCAGCTGGACAGGGGAATCAGCCCCAGCATTTT
TRBV7-9	.	.	TRBJ2-7	CASSAPGPQDEQYF	TGTGCCAGCAGCGCCCCGGGCCCCCAAGACGAGCAGTACTTC
TRBV11-2	few	TRBD1	TRBJ2-1	CASRQGASYNEQFF	TGTGCCAGCAGGCAGGGGGCCTCCTACAATGAGCAGTTCTTC
TRBV29-1	many	.	TRBJ1-2	CSDRAKAGYTF	TGCAGCGATAGAGCAAAAGCTGGCTACACCTTC
TRBV12-3/TRBV12-4	few	TRBD2	TRBJ2-1	CASMRTRELDEQFF	TGTGCCAGCATGAGGACTAGGGAATTAGATGAGCAGTTCTTC
TRBV4-3	many	TRBD2	TRBJ2-1	CASSQDGLAEISYNEQFF	TGCGCCAGCAGCCAAGATGGGCTAGCGGAGATCTCCTACAATGAGCAGTTCTTC
TRBV4-1	.	.	TRBJ1-5	CASSQAPRGDQPQHF	TGCGCCAGCAGCCAAGCCCCCAGGGGAGATCAGCCCCAGCATTTT
TRBV12-3/TRBV12-4	.	.	TRBJ2-3	CASSLPLGSTDTQYF	TGTGCCAGCAGCCTCCCCCTGGGGAGCACAGATACGCAGTATTTT
TRBV7-9	.	TRBD1	TRBJ2-1	CASSQGDRAYNEQFF	TGTGCCAGCAGCCAAGGGGACAGGGCTTACAATGAGCAGTTCTTC
TRBV6-2/TRBV6-3	once	.	TRBJ1-2	CASIPGVYGYTF	TGTGCCAGCATACCGGGAGTCTATGGCTACACCTTC